This T cell receptor (beta chain) derives from a study of shared T cell receptors in the human thymus. This CDR3 is 13 amino acids long. Trimming took 9 bases from V and 3 from J; bases not matched to a gene: 4. Looked up from germline, CDR1 is MNHEY and CDR2 is SMNVEV (reference sequence). Using immunoSEQ multiplex PCR, the repertoire was profiled, and TCRdb retains in-frame clones only, with some absent. The sample consists of 700,000 or so clones, 70% to 90% of them appearing once. The same data also went into a second study, on human thymus T cells.

The origin of this receptor is a girl less than two years old with a congenital heart defect. The chain has TRBV27 and TRBJ2-7, with 11 nucleotides matching TRBD2. The material sequenced was thymocytes. The CDR3 DNA sequence: TGTGCCAGTGCCGGGACTAGCGGCTACGAGCAGTACTTC. Protein: CASAGTSGYEQYF.